Each of the 12 T cell receptor beta chains below was sequenced from the same sample in a study of regulatory T cells in long-lasting Graves disease. Sequencing libraries for TCR beta were prepared with iRepertoire HTBI primers and Arm-PCR of CDR3 regions. TCRdb re-analysed the multiplex PCR reads in MiXCR, keeping a single row per CDR3 protein. The data show around 400,000 distinct CDR3 sequences, 20% to 25% seen once. Time point of the sample: persistent/refractory GD, antithyroid drugs over 5 years with positive TRAb. With RNA extracted from PBMCs as input, the TCR library was made. This material consisted of peripheral blood mononuclear cells (PBMCs), taken when the disease was refractory, from a patient treated with antithyroid drugs. The receptors derive from a female donor with Graves disease.

Concerning this clonotype itself: Possible read error: a much larger clone is one base away. The chain uses TRBV6-2 or TRBV6-3 and TRBJ2-7; D unresolved. There are 15 residues in the CDR3. Between the trimmed V and J ends, which lost 0 bases and 3 bases, there was a span of 12 bases. The germline CDR1 and CDR2 sequences are MNHEY and SVGEGT. In DNA, the CDR3 is TGTGCCAGCAGTTACTCGCCGACTGGTTTCTACGAGCAGTACTTC. Its protein is CASSYSPTGFYEQYF.

V usage is TRBV29-1 and J usage is TRBJ2-7; 7 positions agree with TRBD1. Germline V CDR1 and CDR2: SQVTM, ANQGSEA. The V and J ends lost 1 base and 6 bases, in that order; junction bases with no gene match: 3. This CDR3 has 12 residues. The CDR3 DNA follows: TGCAGCGTTGAAGTGGGGACAGCCGAGCAGTACTTC. It encodes CSVEVGTAEQYF.

This clonotype was picked up a small number of times. J is TRBJ2-6 and V is TRBV11-2, with 7 bases that match TRBD1. Germline values: CDR1 SGHAT, CDR2 FQNNGV. The CDR3 is made up of 16 amino acids. The V gene end was trimmed by 6 bases and the J gene end by 3 bases; junction bases not matched to a gene: 8. This CDR3 reads CASRSLQGNGANVLTF. The CDR3 bases are TGTGCCAGCAGATCATTACAGGGGAATGGGGCCAACGTCCTGACTTTC.

Details on this clonotype: The junction does not match germline at one end; this may be a read error. The rearrangement joins TRBV28 to TRBJ2-7; D call uncertain. CDR3 length: 11 residues. Germline V gene data show CDR1 as MDHEN and CDR2 as SYDVKM. CDR3 sequence reads: CAGSPRDEQYF. CDR3 in DNA: TGTGCCGGCAGTCCTCGGGACGAGCAGTACTTC.

Ten or more counts support this clonotype. This sequence joins TRBV2 and TRBJ1-4; unclear D gene. The V gene lost 5 bases and the J gene lost 6 bases, with 4 bases spanning the gap. The CDR3 runs to 11 residues. Germline CDR1 is SNHLY and CDR2 is FYNNEI. CDR3 amino acids: CASSFYEKLFF. The CDR3 DNA is TGTGCCAGCAGTTTTTATGAAAAACTGTTTTTT.

The CDR3, as DNA: TGTGCCAGCAGCCAACGACAGGGAGGTTATGAGCAGTACTTC. Translation: CASSQRQGGYEQYF. The rearrangement joins TRBV3-1 to TRBJ2-7, with D maybe TRBD1 (7 bases). This CDR3 has 14 residues. Germline lookup yields CDR1 LGHDT and CDR2 YNNKEL (reference sequence). V lost 2 bases, J lost 7 bases, and 15 bases lay in between.

This chain uses TRBV30 with TRBJ2-5, with D perhaps TRBD1 (5 bases). The CDR3 spans 13 residues. CDR1 and CDR2 (germline): GTSNPN, SVGIG (reference sequence). Trimming stripped 5 bases from V and 2 bases from J, with 12 bases between. The chain's CDR3 is CAWDRGSQETQYF. The DNA for the CDR3 is TGTGCCTGGGATAGGGGCAGTCAAGAGACCCAGTACTTC.

This clonotype occurred a few times. The chain recombines TRBV13 with TRBJ2-7; 7 bases line up with TRBD2. Germline V gene lookup returns CDR1 PRHDT and CDR2 FYEKMQ (reference sequence). J was trimmed by 7 bases and V by 5 bases; bases with no gene match: 17. This CDR3 has 16 amino acids. The CDR3 nucleotides are TGTGCCAGCAGCCGAACCCAGAGAGGCGGGAGTGAAGAGCAGTACTTC. Protein: CASSRTQRGGSEEQYF.

The chain employs TRBV29-1 and TRBJ2-1; D remains unclear. This CDR3 has 9 amino acids. Trimming took 3 bases from V and 6 from J, leaving 0 bases between them. Germline V lookup: CDR1 SQVTM, CDR2 ANQGSEA. CDR3 nucleotide sequence: TGCAGCGTTGACAATGAGCAGTTCTTC. This gives the protein CSVDNEQFF.

At least ten counts were recorded for this clonotype. This chain connects TRBV30 to TRBJ1-2, with D possibly being TRBD1 (5 bases). Germline V lookup: CDR1 GTSNPN, CDR2 SVGIG (reference sequence). Trimming cost V 4 bases and J 4 bases, with 16 bases left between them. This CDR3 spans 14 amino acids. CDR3 coding DNA: TGTGCCTGGATGGGGGATGGGCGAAGCTATGGCTACACCTTC. This codes for CAWMGDGRSYGYTF.

V and J are TRBV27 and TRBJ2-3; D remains unclear. Germline V lookup: CDR1 MNHEY, CDR2 SMNVEV (reference sequence). CDR3 length: 12 residues. Trimming pared 6 bases from V and 0 bases from J, leaving 4 bases between. CDR3 in amino acids: CASRKSTDTQYF. CDR3 nucleotide sequence: TGTGCCAGCAGAAAAAGCACAGATACGCAGTATTTT.

The V call is TRBV28, the J call TRBJ2-3; TRBD2 aligns across 7 bases. V shed 4 bases, J shed 6 bases, and the junction held 7 bases outside the gene matches. Looked up from germline, CDR1 is MDHEN and CDR2 is SYDVKM. The CDR3 is made up of 14 amino acids. CDR3 sequence (DNA): TGTGCCAGCAGTTCGGGACTAACGGGGGATACGCAGTATTTT. Its translation is CASSSGLTGDTQYF.